The sequence of this TCR beta chain was determined in a study of OX40 agonist ivuxolimab in advanced cancers. For the study at large: Patients with prior anti-PD-1, anti-PD-L1 or anti-CTLA-4 therapy were eligible; 40% had some. Three patients, one with hepatocellular carcinoma and two with cutaneous melanoma, achieved partial responses.

The CDR3 is 15 residues long. Trimming left V 3 bases short and J 0 bases short, with 9 bases between. Germline values: CDR1 LNHDA, CDR2 SQIVND (reference sequence). A note on this clone: Its antigen is unidentified.

Study results and limitations: At doses 0.1 to 3.0 mg/kg, CD4+ and CD8+ clones expanded.

The protocol was immunoSEQ multiplex PCR, while the TCRdb copy is restricted to in-frame clones and leaves out a portion. Here the sample spans several thousand clones, 88% being singletons. This receptor was obtained from an adult with an advanced solid tumor such as melanoma, head and neck, liver or kidney cancer. J is TRBJ2-1 and V is TRBV19, with no clear D. The starting material was CD4+ or CD8+ T cells sorted from blood, obtained in a trial of the OX40 agonist ivuxolimab. Here the CDR3 reads CASSIPGSSYNEQFF. The CDR3, as DNA: TGTGCCAGTAGTATTCCTGGCAGCTCCTACAATGAGCAGTTCTTC.